The clone carrying this T cell receptor beta chain was seen only a few times. What it binds is unknown. TCRdb reanalysed the RT-PCR reads using MiXCR and keeps one entry per CDR3 protein. This sample has fewer than 350,000 distinct CDR3 sequences; roughly 22% occur once, and the top ten carry roughly 10%. This record comes from a study of response to subunit inactivated influenza vaccine. Study results and caveats: Each seasonal flu vaccination may recruit only limited new T cells, authors suggested.

The CDR3 contains 16 residues. The V gene's germline CDR1 is LGHNA and CDR2 YSLEER. J was trimmed by 2 bases and V by 3 bases; bases with no gene match: 7. The origin of this receptor is a man between 50 and 75 years old who received an inactivated influenza vaccine. The chain links TRBV4-3 to TRBJ2-7, with 10 bases that match TRBD2. The sequencing here drew on PBMCs from blood, taken 21 months after vaccination. CDR3 coding DNA: TGCGCCAGCAGCCAGGAGGGTCTAGCGGGGGCCTACGAGCAGTACTTC. This gives the protein CASSQEGLAGAYEQYF.